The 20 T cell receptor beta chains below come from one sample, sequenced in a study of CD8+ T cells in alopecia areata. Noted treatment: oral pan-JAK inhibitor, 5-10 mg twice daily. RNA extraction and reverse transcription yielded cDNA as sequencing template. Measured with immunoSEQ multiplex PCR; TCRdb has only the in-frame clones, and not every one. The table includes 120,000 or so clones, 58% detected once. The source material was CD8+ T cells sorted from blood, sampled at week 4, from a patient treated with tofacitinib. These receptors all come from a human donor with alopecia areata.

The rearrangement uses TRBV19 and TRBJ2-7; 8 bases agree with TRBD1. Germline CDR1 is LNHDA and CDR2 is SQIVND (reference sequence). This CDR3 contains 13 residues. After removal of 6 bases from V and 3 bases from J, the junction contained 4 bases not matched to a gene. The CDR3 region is CASSFGQGYEQYF. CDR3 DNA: TGTGCCAGTAGCTTCGGACAGGGCTACGAGCAGTACTTC.

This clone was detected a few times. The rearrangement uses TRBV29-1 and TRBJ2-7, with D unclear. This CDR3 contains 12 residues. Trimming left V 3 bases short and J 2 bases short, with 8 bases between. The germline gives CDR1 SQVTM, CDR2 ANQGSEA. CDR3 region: CSVEIKAYEQYF. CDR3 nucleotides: TGCAGCGTTGAGATTAAAGCCTACGAGCAGTACTTC.

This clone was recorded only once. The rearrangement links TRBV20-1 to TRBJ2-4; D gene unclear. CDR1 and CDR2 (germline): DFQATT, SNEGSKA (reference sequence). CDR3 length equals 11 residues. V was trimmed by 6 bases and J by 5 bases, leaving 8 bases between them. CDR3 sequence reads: CSAMTQNIQYF. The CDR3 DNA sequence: TGCAGTGCCATGACCCAAAACATTCAGTACTTC.

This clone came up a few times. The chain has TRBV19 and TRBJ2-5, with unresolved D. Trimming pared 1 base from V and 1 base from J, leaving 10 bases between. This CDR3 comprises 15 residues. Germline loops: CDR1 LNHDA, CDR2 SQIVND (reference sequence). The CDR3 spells CASSIGAIRQETQYF. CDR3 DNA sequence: TGTGCCAGTAGTATAGGGGCGATTCGCCAAGAGACCCAGTACTTC.

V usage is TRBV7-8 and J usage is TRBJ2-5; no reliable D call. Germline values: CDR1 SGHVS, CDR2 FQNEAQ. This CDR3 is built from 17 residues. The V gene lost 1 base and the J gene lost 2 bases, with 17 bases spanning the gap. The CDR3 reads CASSLGFGDRSQETQYF. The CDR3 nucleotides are TGTGCCAGCAGCTTAGGCTTCGGAGATAGATCGCAAGAGACCCAGTACTTC.

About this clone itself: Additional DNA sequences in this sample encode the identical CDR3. The CDR3 DNA reads as TGTGCCTGGAGTGGAGACAGGGACTACGAGCAGTACTTC. It translates to CAWSGDRDYEQYF. This chain links TRBV30 with TRBJ2-7, with TRBD1 matching over 7 bases. With V trimmed by 1 base and J by 3 bases, 3 bases remained unmatched. This CDR3 comprises 13 residues. Germline assignment: CDR1 GTSNPN and CDR2 SVGIG (reference sequence).

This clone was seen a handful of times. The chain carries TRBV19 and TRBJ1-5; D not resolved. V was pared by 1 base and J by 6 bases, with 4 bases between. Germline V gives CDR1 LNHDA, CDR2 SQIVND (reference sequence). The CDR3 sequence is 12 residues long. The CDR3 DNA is TGTGCCAGTAGTATAGTGGCTCAGCCCCAGCATTTT. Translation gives CASSIVAQPQHF.

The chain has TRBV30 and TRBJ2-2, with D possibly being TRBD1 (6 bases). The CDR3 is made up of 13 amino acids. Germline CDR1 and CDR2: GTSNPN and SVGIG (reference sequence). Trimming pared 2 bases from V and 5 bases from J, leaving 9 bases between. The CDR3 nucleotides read TGTGCCTGGAGTATCCAGGGGACCGGGGAGCTGTTTTTT. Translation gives CAWSIQGTGELFF.

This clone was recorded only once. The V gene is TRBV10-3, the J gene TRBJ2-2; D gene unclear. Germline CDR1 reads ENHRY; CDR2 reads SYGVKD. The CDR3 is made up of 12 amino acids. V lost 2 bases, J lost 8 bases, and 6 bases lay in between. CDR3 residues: CAISEGSGELFF. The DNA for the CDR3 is TGTGCCATCAGTGAGGGGTCGGGGGAGCTGTTTTTT.

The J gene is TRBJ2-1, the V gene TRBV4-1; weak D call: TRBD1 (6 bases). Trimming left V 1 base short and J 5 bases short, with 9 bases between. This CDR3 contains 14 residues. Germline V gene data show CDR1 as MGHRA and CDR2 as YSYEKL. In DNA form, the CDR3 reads TGCGCCAGCAGCCAAGGGGGGCCAAACAATGAGCAGTTCTTC. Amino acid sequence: CASSQGGPNNEQFF.

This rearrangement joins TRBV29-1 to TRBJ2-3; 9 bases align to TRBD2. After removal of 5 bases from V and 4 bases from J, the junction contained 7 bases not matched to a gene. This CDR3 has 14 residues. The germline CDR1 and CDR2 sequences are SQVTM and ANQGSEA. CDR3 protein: CSVLLAGSPDTQYF. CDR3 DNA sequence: TGCAGCGTTTTGCTAGCGGGGTCCCCAGATACGCAGTATTTT.

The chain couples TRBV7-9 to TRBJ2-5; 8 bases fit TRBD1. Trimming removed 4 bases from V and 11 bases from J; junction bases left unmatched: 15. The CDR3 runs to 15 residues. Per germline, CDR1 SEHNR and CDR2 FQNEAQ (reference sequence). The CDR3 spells CASSSKAQGAREQYF. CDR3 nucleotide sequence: TGTGCCAGCAGCTCCAAAGCTCAGGGGGCACGGGAGCAGTACTTC.

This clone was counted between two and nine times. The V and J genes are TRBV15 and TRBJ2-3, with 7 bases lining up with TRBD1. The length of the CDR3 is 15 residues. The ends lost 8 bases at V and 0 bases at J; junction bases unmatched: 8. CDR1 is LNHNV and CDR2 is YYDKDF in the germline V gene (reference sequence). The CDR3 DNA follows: TGTGCCACCCTCGACAGGGCACTAAGCACAGATACGCAGTATTTT. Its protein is CATLDRALSTDTQYF.

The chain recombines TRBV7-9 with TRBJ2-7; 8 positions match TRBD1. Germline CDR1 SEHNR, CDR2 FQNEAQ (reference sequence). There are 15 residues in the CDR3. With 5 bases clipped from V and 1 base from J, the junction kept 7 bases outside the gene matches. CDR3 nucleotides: TGTGCCAGCAGCCCCGGACAGGGAAATTCCTACGAGCAGTACTTC. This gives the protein CASSPGQGNSYEQYF.

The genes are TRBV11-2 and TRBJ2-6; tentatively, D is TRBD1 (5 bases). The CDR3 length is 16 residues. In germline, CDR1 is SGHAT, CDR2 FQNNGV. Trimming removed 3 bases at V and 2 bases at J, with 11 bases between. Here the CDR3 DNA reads TGTGCCAGCAGCTTTCAAAGGGGCCCTGGGGCCAACGTCCTGACTTTC. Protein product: CASSFQRGPGANVLTF.

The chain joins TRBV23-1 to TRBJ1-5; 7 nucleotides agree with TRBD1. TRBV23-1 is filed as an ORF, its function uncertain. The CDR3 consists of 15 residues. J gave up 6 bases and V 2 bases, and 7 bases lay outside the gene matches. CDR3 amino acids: CASSQNRGSGQPQHF. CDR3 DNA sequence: TGCGCCAGCAGTCAAAACAGGGGCAGCGGTCAGCCCCAGCATTTT.

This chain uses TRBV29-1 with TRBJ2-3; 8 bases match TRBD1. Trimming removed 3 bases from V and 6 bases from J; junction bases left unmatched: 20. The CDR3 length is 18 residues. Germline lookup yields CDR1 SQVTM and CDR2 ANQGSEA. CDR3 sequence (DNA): TGCAGCGTTGAGTTTCAGGGGGCAAATCACGTAATGGTGGATACGCAGTATTTT. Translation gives CSVEFQGANHVMVDTQYF.

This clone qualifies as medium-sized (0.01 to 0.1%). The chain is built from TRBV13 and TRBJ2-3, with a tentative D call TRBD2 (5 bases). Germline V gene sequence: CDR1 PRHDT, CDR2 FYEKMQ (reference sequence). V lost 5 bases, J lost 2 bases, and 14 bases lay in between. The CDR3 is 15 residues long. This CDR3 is CASSPREFSTDTQYF. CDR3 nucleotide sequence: TGTGCCAGCAGCCCCCGGGAATTCTCCACAGATACGCAGTATTTT.

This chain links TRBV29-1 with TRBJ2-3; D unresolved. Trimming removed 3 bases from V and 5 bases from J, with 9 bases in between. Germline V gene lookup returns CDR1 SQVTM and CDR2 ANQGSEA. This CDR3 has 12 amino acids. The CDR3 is CSVDQFEDTQYF. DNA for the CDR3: TGCAGCGTTGATCAGTTTGAAGATACGCAGTATTTT.

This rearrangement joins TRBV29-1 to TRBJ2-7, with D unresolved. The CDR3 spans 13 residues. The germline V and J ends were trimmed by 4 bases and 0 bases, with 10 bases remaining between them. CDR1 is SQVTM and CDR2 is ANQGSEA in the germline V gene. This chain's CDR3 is CSVGLPSSYEQYF. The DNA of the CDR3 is TGCAGCGTTGGACTCCCAAGCTCCTACGAGCAGTACTTC.